This T cell receptor (beta chain) was documented in a study of blood T cell repertoires in COVID-19. At the level of the study: Nucleic acid was either cDNA or gDNA, and it came from T cells, B-cell-depleted T cells, or PBMCs.

The method was immunoSEQ multiplex PCR; TCRdb's version includes in-frame clones alone and lacks a portion of them. Of about 81,000 clones detected, 84% appear once; the ten largest clones hold roughly 13%. Trimming took off 2 bases at V and 0 bases at J, with 5 bases between the two ends. The length of the CDR3 is 13 residues. The germline gives CDR1 SEHNR, CDR2 FQNEAQ (reference sequence). This sequence was found in a human donor in a cohort sampled during active COVID-19. Material for sequencing was peripheral blood. The chain joins TRBV7-9 to TRBJ2-7; no definite D call. CDR3 amino acids: CASSLPSSYEQYF. In DNA, the CDR3 is TGTGCCAGCAGCTTACCCAGCTCCTACGAGCAGTACTTC.